The rows below give T cell receptor beta chains drawn from one sample of a study of cytomegalovirus exposure and HLA in healthy donors. Produced via immunoSEQ multiplex PCR; TCRdb's table is partial and in-frame only. The sample contains under 250,000 clones, just over 90% of which appear only once. Sequencing used PBMCs. These receptors came from a woman under 30 in good health and CMV-seronegative. Each CDR3 is given with its conserved first and last residue. Each record gives: CDR3 protein, V gene, D gene. D genes are given only for firm matches.

cdr3_aa: CASSQVTPSGELFF
v_call: TRBV4-1
d_call: NA

cdr3_aa: CASSYAGQGADTQYF
v_call: TRBV6-5
d_call: TRBD1

cdr3_aa: CASSFYRGTDTQYF
v_call: TRBV11-2
d_call: TRBD1

cdr3_aa: CASSSRQTLNYNEQFF
v_call: TRBV11-3
d_call: NA

cdr3_aa: CAWSVLYEQYF
v_call: TRBV30
d_call: NA

cdr3_aa: CASTRDGDYGYTF
v_call: TRBV6-1
d_call: NA

cdr3_aa: CASSARGSPLHF
v_call: TRBV27
d_call: NA

cdr3_aa: CASSLDREGWKTQYF
v_call: TRBV7-6
d_call: NA

cdr3_aa: CASSFWGQGTSGANVLTF
v_call: TRBV7-2
d_call: NA

cdr3_aa: CASSFLTGPFYEQYF
v_call: TRBV7-9
d_call: NA

cdr3_aa: CASSDLGSMNTEAFF
v_call: TRBV6-1
d_call: NA

cdr3_aa: CASSLELAGVVDTGELFF
v_call: TRBV11-3
d_call: TRBD2

cdr3_aa: CASSPSGRMETQYF
v_call: TRBV7-9
d_call: TRBD2

cdr3_aa: CASSLNAEAGTGELFF
v_call: TRBV5-1
d_call: NA

cdr3_aa: CAWLDRETQYF
v_call: TRBV30
d_call: NA

cdr3_aa: CASSLSGGGYEQYF
v_call: TRBV7-2
d_call: TRBD2

cdr3_aa: CASSWKGLYSNQPQHF
v_call: TRBV5-8
d_call: NA

cdr3_aa: CASSTSRASGETQYF
v_call: TRBV21-1
d_call: NA

cdr3_aa: CASSLGHWNTEAFF
v_call: TRBV5-1
d_call: NA

cdr3_aa: CASSSGLAVLADTQYF
v_call: TRBV5-4
d_call: TRBD2

cdr3_aa: CATSRAGSVPGELFF
v_call: TRBV27
d_call: NA

cdr3_aa: CASRHSGRFVDEQFF
v_call: TRBV6-1
d_call: TRBD2

cdr3_aa: CAGVRQGLTYEQYF
v_call: TRBV25-1
d_call: TRBD1

cdr3_aa: CAWSWSGAYEQYF
v_call: TRBV30
d_call: NA

cdr3_aa: CASSPLRTRYEQYF
v_call: TRBV7-2
d_call: NA

cdr3_aa: CASSLRQPYEQYF
v_call: TRBV7-9
d_call: NA

cdr3_aa: CASSPSGYYNEQFF
v_call: TRBV19
d_call: TRBD2

cdr3_aa: CASSPIAGTSVYNEQFF
v_call: TRBV9
d_call: TRBD2

cdr3_aa: CASKSGQGTYEQYF
v_call: TRBV19
d_call: NA

cdr3_aa: CASSLGGVYDGYTF
v_call: TRBV11-2
d_call: NA

cdr3_aa: CASSQPGHRGNEQFF
v_call: TRBV13
d_call: NA

cdr3_aa: CASSGQGAIGETQYF
v_call: TRBV9
d_call: TRBD1

cdr3_aa: CASSPRGGLSNQPQHF
v_call: TRBV27
d_call: NA

cdr3_aa: CASSFAGGLNTEAFF
v_call: TRBV7-9
d_call: NA

cdr3_aa: CASSEQAPNTGELFF
v_call: TRBV10-1
d_call: NA

cdr3_aa: CASSYGRTGTDTQYF
v_call: TRBV6-5
d_call: TRBD1

cdr3_aa: CASGLTGIFETQYF
v_call: TRBV12-5
d_call: NA

cdr3_aa: CASSVGGSGRATDTQYF
v_call: TRBV9
d_call: TRBD2

cdr3_aa: CASSPTRGGEQFF
v_call: TRBV5-6
d_call: NA

cdr3_aa: CASSYSMGLAGETQYF
v_call: TRBV6-6
d_call: TRBD2

cdr3_aa: CASSKSSRDRGRGYTF
v_call: TRBV28
d_call: TRBD1

cdr3_aa: CASSLLVGDSYNSPLHF
v_call: TRBV27
d_call: NA

cdr3_aa: CASSSGGPNQPQHF
v_call: TRBV19
d_call: NA

cdr3_aa: CASSQEGLAVSNEQFF
v_call: TRBV4-2
d_call: TRBD2

cdr3_aa: CASSLYGEGQGGITEAFF
v_call: TRBV5-6
d_call: TRBD1

cdr3_aa: CASRDWGTSGSYEQYF
v_call: TRBV27
d_call: TRBD2

cdr3_aa: CASSFDRDNYNEQFF
v_call: TRBV6-5
d_call: TRBD1

cdr3_aa: CASSLAGAGRVEQYF
v_call: TRBV11-1
d_call: NA

cdr3_aa: CASSLPGTSGRNFQYF
v_call: TRBV28
d_call: TRBD2